The 6 T cell receptor beta chains presented below share a single source sample, sequenced in a study of T cells in Graves' hyperthyroidism and ophthalmopathy. The investigators amplified TCR beta CDR3 regions from RNA transcripts. During a first-round RT-PCR of the TCR CDR3, the HTBI primer set was used. TCRdb re-called the multiplex PCR reads with MiXCR, one entry per CDR3 protein. The sample includes around 350,000 distinct CDR3 sequences, under 15% of them seen just once. Material for sequencing was blood. The receptors here all came from a woman aged 18-30 years with Graves' hyperthyroidism.

CDR3 sequence: CASTPVQDSNQPQHF. The CDR3 nucleotides are TGTGCCAGTACCCCGGTGCAGGATAGCAATCAGCCCCAGCATTTT. The chain carries TRBV19 and TRBJ1-5; D is uncertain. Trimming removed 7 bases at V and 0 bases at J, with 13 bases between. The CDR3 has 15 amino acids. Germline CDR1 reads LNHDA; CDR2 reads SQIVND (reference sequence). The entire variable domain, with the rest obtained from reference TRBV19 and TRBJ1-5, is as follows: DGGITQSPKYLFRKEGQNVTLSCEQNLNHDAMYWYRQDPGQGLRLIYYSQIVNDFQKGDIAEGYSVSREKKESFPLTVTSAQKNPTAFYLCASTPVQDSNQPQHFGDGTRLSIL.

With regard to this clonotype: Being one base from a much bigger clone, this may be a read error. The rearrangement links TRBV10-2 to TRBJ1-2; 10 nucleotides match TRBD1. The CDR3 sequence is 15 residues long. Germline CDR1 is WSHSY and CDR2 is SAAADI. Here the CDR3 DNA reads TGCGCCAGCAGTCAGTCCTCCGGGACAGGGGTTGGCTACACCTTC. It specifies CASSQSSGTGVGYTF.

This clonotype showed up many times. The chain is built from TRBV28 and TRBJ1-5; TRBD1 aligns across 8 bases. Germline V gene sequence: CDR1 MDHEN, CDR2 SYDVKM. This CDR3 comprises 17 residues. The ends lost 1 base at V and 6 bases at J; junction bases unmatched: 11. CDR3 nucleotide sequence: TGTGCCAGCAGTTTATCTAGACAGGGGAAGGGAAGTCAGCCCCAGCATTTT. The encoded protein is CASSLSRQGKGSQPQHF.

This clonotype has more than one count but fewer than ten. This chain joins TRBV6-2 or TRBV6-3 and TRBJ2-1, with 12 bases matching TRBD2. CDR1 is MNHEY and CDR2 is SVGEGT in the germline V gene. This CDR3 has 16 residues. V was pared by 2 bases and J by 2 bases, with 1 base of the junction left unmatched. The CDR3 spells CASSYRTSGTYNEQFF. In DNA, the CDR3 is TGTGCCAGCAGTTACCGGACTAGCGGGACCTACAATGAGCAGTTCTTC.

This clonotype occurred a few times. The chain couples TRBV7-8 to TRBJ2-3; TRBD1 matches 10 bases. The ends lost 2 bases at V and 2 bases at J; junction bases unmatched: 10. Germline lookup yields CDR1 SGHVS and CDR2 FQNEAQ. The CDR3 is 18 residues long. The CDR3 DNA is TGTGCCAGCAGCTTAAAGGTTATGGGGACAGGGGACACAGATACGCAGTATTTT. Its protein product is CASSLKVMGTGDTDTQYF.

The V and J genes are TRBV19 and TRBJ1-1; tentatively, D is TRBD1 (5 bases). The ends were cut back, 5 bases at V and 0 bases at J, with 19 bases in the middle. The V gene's germline CDR1 is LNHDA and CDR2 SQIVND (reference sequence). The CDR3 covers 17 residues. The CDR3 region is CASSPRPGTYLNTEAFF. As DNA, the CDR3 is TGTGCCAGTAGTCCGCGTCCCGGGACTTACTTGAACACTGAAGCTTTCTTT.